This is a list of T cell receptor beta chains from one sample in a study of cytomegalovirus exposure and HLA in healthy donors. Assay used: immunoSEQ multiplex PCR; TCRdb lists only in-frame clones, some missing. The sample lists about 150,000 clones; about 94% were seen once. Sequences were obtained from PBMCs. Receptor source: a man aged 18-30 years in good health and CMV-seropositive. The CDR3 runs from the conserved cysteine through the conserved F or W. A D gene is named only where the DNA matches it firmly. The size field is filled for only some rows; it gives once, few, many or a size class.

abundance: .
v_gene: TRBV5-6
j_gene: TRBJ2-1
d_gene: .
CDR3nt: TGTGCCAGCAGCTACTCAGGGAATGAGTACAATGAGCAGTTCTTC
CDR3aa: CASSYSGNEYNEQFF

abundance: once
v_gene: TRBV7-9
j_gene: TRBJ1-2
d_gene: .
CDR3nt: TGTGCCAGCAGCCCCCCGGGAGGCCCCTATGGCTACACCTTC
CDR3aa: CASSPPGGPYGYTF

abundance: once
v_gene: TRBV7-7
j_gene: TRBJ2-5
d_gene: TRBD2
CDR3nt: TGTGCCAGCAGCTCGGGACTAGAGGTGGAGACCCAGTACTTC
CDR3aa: CASSSGLEVETQYF

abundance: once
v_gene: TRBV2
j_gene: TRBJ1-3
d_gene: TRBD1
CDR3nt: TGTGCCAGCAGGGTAGCAGTCGACAGGGGTGGAAACACCATATATTTT
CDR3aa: CASRVAVDRGGNTIYF

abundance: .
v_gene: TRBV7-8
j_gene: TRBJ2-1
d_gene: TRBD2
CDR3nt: TGTGCCAGCAGCTTGAGGGCTAGCGGCACGTCCTACAATGAGCAGTTCTTC
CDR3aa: CASSLRASGTSYNEQFF

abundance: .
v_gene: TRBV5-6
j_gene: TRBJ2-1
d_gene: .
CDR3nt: TGTGCCAGCAGCTTGGTAGTCGGGGGATCTGGGGCGGAGCAGTTCTTC
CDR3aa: CASSLVVGGSGAEQFF

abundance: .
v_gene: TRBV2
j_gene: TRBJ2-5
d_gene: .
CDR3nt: TGTGCCAGCAGCGAAGAGACCCAGTACTTC
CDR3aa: CASSEETQYF

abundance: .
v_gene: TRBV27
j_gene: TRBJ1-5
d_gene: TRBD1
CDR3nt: TGTGCCAGTGCCATTACAGGGGCCCAGCCCCAGCATTTT
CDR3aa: CASAITGAQPQHF

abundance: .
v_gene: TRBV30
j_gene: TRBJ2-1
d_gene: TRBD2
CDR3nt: TGTGCCTGGAGGCCCGCGGGAGGCGCGGATGAGCAGTTCTTC
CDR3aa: CAWRPAGGADEQFF

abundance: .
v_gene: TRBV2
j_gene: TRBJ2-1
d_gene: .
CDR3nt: TGTGCCAGCATTCGCGTGAGCAATGAGCAGTTCTTC
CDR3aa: CASIRVSNEQFF

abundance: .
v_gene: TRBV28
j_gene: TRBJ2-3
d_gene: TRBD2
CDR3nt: TGTGCCAGCAGTTCGCGTCCTTGGGAGGGCCAGTCTGATACGCAGTATTTT
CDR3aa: CASSSRPWEGQSDTQYF

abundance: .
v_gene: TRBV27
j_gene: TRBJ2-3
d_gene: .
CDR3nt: TGTGCCACCGTCTCGTCGGGAACAGATACGCAGTATTTT
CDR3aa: CATVSSGTDTQYF

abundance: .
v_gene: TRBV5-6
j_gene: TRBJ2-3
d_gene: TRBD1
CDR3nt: TGTGCCAGCAGCCCCCTCGGACAGGGGAACACAGATACGCAGTATTTT
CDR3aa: CASSPLGQGNTDTQYF

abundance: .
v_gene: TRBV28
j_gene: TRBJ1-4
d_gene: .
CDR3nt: TGTGCCAGCAGTTTCCTGCAGCGCTTAAATGAAAAACTGTTTTTT
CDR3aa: CASSFLQRLNEKLFF

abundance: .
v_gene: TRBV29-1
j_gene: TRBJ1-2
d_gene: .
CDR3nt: TGCAGCGCGCAGGGGATGACTGACGTAGGAAATGGCTACACCTTC
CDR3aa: CSAQGMTDVGNGYTF

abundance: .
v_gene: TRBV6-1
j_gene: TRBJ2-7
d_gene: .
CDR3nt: TGTGCCAGCAGTGTTAGTTCAGGGCTCGAGCAGTACTTC
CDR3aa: CASSVSSGLEQYF

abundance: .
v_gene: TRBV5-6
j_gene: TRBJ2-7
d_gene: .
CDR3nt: TGTGCCAGCAGCTTGGTAGGACAGCCCTACGAGCAGTACTTC
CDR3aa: CASSLVGQPYEQYF

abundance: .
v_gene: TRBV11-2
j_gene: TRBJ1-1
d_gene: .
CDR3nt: TGTGCCAGCAGCTTACAAGCCGGGAACACTGAAGCTTTCTTT
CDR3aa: CASSLQAGNTEAFF

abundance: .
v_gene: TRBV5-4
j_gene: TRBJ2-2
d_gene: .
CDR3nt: TGTGCCAGCAGCTTTGTCGGGAACACCGGGGAGCTGTTTTTT
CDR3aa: CASSFVGNTGELFF

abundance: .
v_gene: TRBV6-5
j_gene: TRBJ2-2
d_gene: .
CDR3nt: TGTGCCAGCTCGGACAGACCGAACACCGGGGAGCTGTTTTTT
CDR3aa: CASSDRPNTGELFF

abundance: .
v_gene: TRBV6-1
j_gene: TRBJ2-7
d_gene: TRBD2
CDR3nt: TGTGCCATTACGCGGGAGGCCCAATCCTACGAGCAGTACTTC
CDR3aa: CAITREAQSYEQYF

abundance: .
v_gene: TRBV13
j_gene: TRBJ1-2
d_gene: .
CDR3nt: TGTGCCAGCAGCTTAGAAGGGAGAGGCTACACCTTC
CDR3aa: CASSLEGRGYTF

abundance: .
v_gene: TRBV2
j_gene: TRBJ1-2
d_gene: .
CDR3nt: TGTGCCAGCAGTCCGCTACAGGCGAACTATGGCTACACCTTC
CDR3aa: CASSPLQANYGYTF

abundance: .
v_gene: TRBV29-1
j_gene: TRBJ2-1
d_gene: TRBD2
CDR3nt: TGCAGCGTTGAAGGGGGGGGACTAGCGGGGTTCTCCTACAATGAGCAGTTCTTC
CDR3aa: CSVEGGGLAGFSYNEQFF

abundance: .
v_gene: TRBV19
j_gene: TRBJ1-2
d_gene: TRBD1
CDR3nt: TGTGCCAGTAGTATAGCCTCGACAGGGAATGGCTACACCTTC
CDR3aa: CASSIASTGNGYTF

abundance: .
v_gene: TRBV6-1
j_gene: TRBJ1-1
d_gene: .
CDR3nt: TGTGCCAGCAGTGGGGAGATGAACACTGAAGCTTTCTTT
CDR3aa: CASSGEMNTEAFF

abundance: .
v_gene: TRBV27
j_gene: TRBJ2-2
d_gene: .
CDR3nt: TGTGCCAGCAGTTTCCGACCGACTGTGGCCGGGGAGCTGTTTTTT
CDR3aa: CASSFRPTVAGELFF

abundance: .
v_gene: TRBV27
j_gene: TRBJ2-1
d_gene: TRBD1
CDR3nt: TGTGCCAGCATATCTATGACAGGGCTGGGCAATGAGCAGTTCTTC
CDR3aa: CASISMTGLGNEQFF

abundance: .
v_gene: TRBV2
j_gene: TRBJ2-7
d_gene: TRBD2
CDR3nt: TGTGCCAGCAGTAGAGCGCTAGCGGGTGGCTACGAGCAGTACTTC
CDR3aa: CASSRALAGGYEQYF

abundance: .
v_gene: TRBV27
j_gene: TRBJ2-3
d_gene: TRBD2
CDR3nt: TGTGCCACCAGGAGGATACGACTAGCGGCTAGCACAGATACGCAGTATTTT
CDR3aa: CATRRIRLAASTDTQYF

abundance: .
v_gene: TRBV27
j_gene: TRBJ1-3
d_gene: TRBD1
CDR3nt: TGTGCCAGCAGTTTAACAGGGGCTCTTGGAAACACCATATATTTT
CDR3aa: CASSLTGALGNTIYF

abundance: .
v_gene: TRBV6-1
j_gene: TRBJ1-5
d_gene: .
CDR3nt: TGTGCCAGCAGTGAACGAGGGCACACTGATCAGCCCCAGCATTTT
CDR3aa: CASSERGHTDQPQHF

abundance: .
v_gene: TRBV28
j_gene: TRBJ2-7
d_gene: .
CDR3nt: TGTGCCAGCAGTCGGTTGAGGGAAAGGGGGAACGAGCAGTACTTC
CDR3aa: CASSRLRERGNEQYF

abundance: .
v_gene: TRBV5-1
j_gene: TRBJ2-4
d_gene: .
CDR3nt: TGCGCCAGCAGCTTAGGCATGAGTGTACGCACGGGCAAAAACATTCAGTACTTC
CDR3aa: CASSLGMSVRTGKNIQYF

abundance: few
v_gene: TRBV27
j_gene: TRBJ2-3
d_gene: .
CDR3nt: TGTGCCAGCAGTTTATTTGCGGACACTAGCACAGATACGCAGTATTTT
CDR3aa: CASSLFADTSTDTQYF

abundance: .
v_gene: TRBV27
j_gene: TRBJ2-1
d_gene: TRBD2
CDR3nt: TGTGCCAGCACGAGGCGGGAGGGCCTCACCCAGTTCTTC
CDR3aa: CASTRREGLTQFF

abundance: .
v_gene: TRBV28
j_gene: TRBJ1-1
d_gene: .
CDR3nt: TGTGCCAGCACCACGAAGCACTTGTTATACGAAGCTTTCTTT
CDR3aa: CASTTKHLLYEAFF

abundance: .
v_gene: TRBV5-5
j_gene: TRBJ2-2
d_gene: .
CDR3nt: TGTGCCAGCAGCTCCCATCGGGGGGCGGGTACCGGGGAGCTGTTTTTT
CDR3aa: CASSSHRGAGTGELFF

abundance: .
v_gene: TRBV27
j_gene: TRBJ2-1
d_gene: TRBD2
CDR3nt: TGTGCCAGCAGGCCTACTAGCGGGAGGACCTACAATGAGCAGTTCTTC
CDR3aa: CASRPTSGRTYNEQFF